These 18 T cell receptor beta chains share one sample of origin, sequenced in a study of blood T cell repertoires in COVID-19. The method was immunoSEQ multiplex PCR; TCRdb's version includes in-frame clones alone and lacks a portion of them. This sample has 270,000 or so clones, with 86% found just once. Material: peripheral blood. All receptors derive from a man aged 35-49 years with active or convalescent COVID-19.

The table lists this clone with a count of one. The V gene is TRBV14, the J gene TRBJ1-6; 7 bases fit TRBD1. This CDR3 comprises 16 residues. V shed 1 base and J 6 bases; nucleotides not matched to a gene: 6. Germline CDR1 reads SGHDN; CDR2 reads FVKESK. The CDR3 reads CASSQVRTGRNSPLHF. CDR3 bases: TGTGCCAGCAGCCAAGTTAGGACAGGTCGTAATTCACCCCTCCACTTT.

The rearrangement uses TRBV10-1 and TRBJ2-1; 10 nucleotides line up with TRBD2. Germline CDR1 WNHNN, CDR2 SYGVQD (reference sequence). The ends lost 5 bases at V and 4 bases at J; junction bases unmatched: 5. The CDR3 is 15 residues long. The CDR3 bases are TGCGCCAGCAGTCCGCTAGCGGGGGAGTACAATGAGCAGTTCTTC. Protein: CASSPLAGEYNEQFF.

CDR3 amino acids: CASNYSREPQHF. The CDR3 DNA reads as TGTGCCAGCAATTACAGCCGAGAACCCCAGCATTTT. This sequence joins TRBV2 and TRBJ1-5; D unclear. The CDR3 consists of 12 residues. The germline CDR1 and CDR2 sequences are SNHLY and FYNNEI. V dropped 7 bases and J dropped 10 bases, with 14 bases sitting between them.

The chain joins TRBV6-5 to TRBJ2-2, with 7 positions matching TRBD1. With 6 bases clipped from V and 0 bases from J, the junction kept 4 bases outside the gene matches. Germline CDR1 reads MNHEY; CDR2 reads SVGAGI. The CDR3 loop spans 15 amino acids. The CDR3 bases are TGTGCCAGCAGCCTACAGGGGCCGAACACCGGGGAGCTGTTTTTT. Translating gives CASSLQGPNTGELFF.

The chain combines TRBV3-1 (or the pseudogene TRBV3-2) with TRBJ1-4; possibly TRBD1 for D (6 bases). Trimming removed 4 bases from V and 2 bases from J, with 8 bases in between. This CDR3 spans 14 amino acids. Germline CDR1 reads LGHDT; CDR2 reads YNNKEL (reference sequence). The CDR3 DNA follows: TGTGCCAGCAGCCGACAGGCCACTAATGAAAAACTGTTTTTT. Translated, it gives CASSRQATNEKLFF.

This clone occurred once. The rearrangement uses TRBV19 and TRBJ2-3; 8 nucleotides agree with TRBD1. V shed 5 bases, J shed 2 bases, and the junction held 9 bases outside the gene matches. From germline, CDR1 is LNHDA and CDR2 SQIVND (reference sequence). The CDR3 has 16 amino acids. The CDR3: CASSSLGDRTTDTQYF. CDR3 in DNA: TGTGCCAGTAGTTCGTTGGGGGACAGGACCACAGATACGCAGTATTTT.

The V call is TRBV5-4, the J call TRBJ2-7; 7 bases are a match to TRBD1. V gave up 4 bases and J gave up 0 bases; unmatched junction bases: 7. The length of the CDR3 is 15 residues. Germline assignment: CDR1 SGHNT and CDR2 YYREEE (reference sequence). The CDR3 loop is CASSPGQEYSYEQYF. The CDR3 region has the DNA TGTGCCAGCAGCCCTGGACAGGAATACTCCTACGAGCAGTACTTC.

CDR3 bases: TGTGCCAGCAGCTTAAACCCCGGGGGGACAGATACGCAGTATTTT. Translating gives CASSLNPGGTDTQYF. The chain recombines TRBV7-6 with TRBJ2-3; TRBD2 matches at 7 bases. The germline gives CDR1 SGHVS, CDR2 FNYEAQ. The CDR3 spans 15 residues. V shed 2 bases, J shed 3 bases, and the junction held 5 bases outside the gene matches.

CDR3 sequence: CASSEGTSGYQETQYF. The CDR3 bases are TGTGCCAGCAGCGAGGGGACTAGCGGATATCAAGAGACCCAGTACTTC. The J gene is TRBJ2-5, the V gene TRBV9, with TRBD2 identical over 11 bases. There are 16 residues in the CDR3. J lost 2 bases, V lost 3 bases, and 6 bases had no gene match. Germline V gives CDR1 SGDLS, CDR2 YYNGEE. Full variable domain (outside the CDR3, taken from reference TRBV9 and TRBJ2-5): DSGVTQTPKHLITATGQRVTLRCSPRSGDLSVYWYQQSLDQGLQFLIQYYNGEERAKGNILERFSAQQFPDLHSELNLSSLELGDSALYFCASSEGTSGYQETQYFGPGTRLLVL.

This chain uses TRBV9 with TRBJ2-7; 10 bases are shared with TRBD2. The CDR3 loop spans 13 amino acids. Germline CDR1 reads SGDLS; CDR2 reads YYNGEE. V dropped 10 bases and J dropped 5; count of bases not matched to a gene: 9. The CDR3 coding sequence is TGTGCCTCTCAGGGTCTAGCGGGAGACGAGCAGTACTTC. It is translated as CASQGLAGDEQYF.

The genes are TRBV12-3 or TRBV12-4 and TRBJ2-2; 7 nucleotides agree with TRBD2. Germline trimming cut 3 bases from V and 5 bases from J; bases unmatched to any gene: 0. The CDR3 consists of 13 residues. Here the CDR3 DNA reads TGTGCCAGCAGTTTGCGGGAGACCGGGGAGCTGTTTTTT. Amino acid sequence: CASSLRETGELFF.

The gene calls are TRBV19 and TRBJ2-1, with D tentatively TRBD1 (5 bases). V lost 2 bases, J lost 12 bases, and 14 bases lay in between. CDR1 is LNHDA and CDR2 is SQIVND in the germline V gene (reference sequence). The CDR3 length is 13 residues. This chain's CDR3 is CASSISAGYRQFF. For the CDR3, the DNA is TGTGCCAGTAGTATATCGGCAGGGTATAGGCAGTTCTTC.

The chain carries TRBV6-2 or TRBV6-3 and TRBJ1-6, with D tentatively TRBD1 (5 bases). Germline-derived CDR1 and CDR2 are MNHEY and SVGEGT. This CDR3 comprises 12 residues. V lost 5 bases and J lost 15, with 14 bases in between. CDR3 amino acids: CASSRQLYLLHF. In DNA form, the CDR3 reads TGTGCCAGCAGTCGACAGTTATACCTCCTCCACTTT.

The chain recombines TRBV9 with TRBJ1-4; tentatively, D is TRBD1 (5 bases). The CDR3 sequence is 14 residues long. Germline CDR1 and CDR2: SGDLS and YYNGEE. Trimming pared 2 bases from V and 4 bases from J, leaving 9 bases between. CDR3 DNA: TGTGCCAGCAGCGTCAGGGCTTATAATGAAAAACTGTTTTTT. Its protein product is CASSVRAYNEKLFF.

The chain links TRBV18 to TRBJ1-2; 9 nucleotides agree with TRBD1. The CDR3 runs to 16 residues. The germline V gene encodes CDR1 KGHSH and CDR2 LQKENI. Unmatched junction bases numbered 13, after V lost 3 bases and J lost 8 bases. The CDR3 DNA sequence: TGTGCCAGCTCACCGAAAGGGGGACACAGGGGGCTCGGCTACACCTTC. Protein: CASSPKGGHRGLGYTF. The full variable domain, rest sourced from reference TRBV18 and TRBJ1-2, is NAGVMQNPRHLVRRRGQEARLRCSPMKGHSHVYWYRQLPEEGLKFMVYLQKENIIDESGMPKERFSAEFPKEGPSILRIQQVVRGDSAAYFCASSPKGGHRGLGYTFGSGTRLTVV.

This chain uses TRBV5-1 with TRBJ1-2; 7 nucleotides align to TRBD1. From germline, CDR1 is SGHRS and CDR2 YFSETQ. With V trimmed by 4 bases and J by 6 bases, 12 bases remained unmatched. The CDR3 runs 15 residues. CDR3 DNA sequence: TGCGCCAGCAGCCCCGGGGGACAGAGACTGGATGGCTACACCTTC. Protein: CASSPGGQRLDGYTF.

Only one count was recorded for this clone. The chain recombines TRBV10-3 with TRBJ2-1; the match to TRBD2 covers 8 bases. Germline assignment: CDR1 ENHRY and CDR2 SYGVKD. Unmatched junction bases numbered 12, after V lost 10 bases and J lost 10 bases. This CDR3 is 13 amino acids long. The CDR3 sequence: CATNPSPGGEQFF. In DNA form, the CDR3 reads TGTGCCACCAACCCTTCTCCGGGGGGGGAGCAGTTCTTC.

The chain couples TRBV4-2 to TRBJ2-7, with 8 bases matching TRBD2. Germline V lookup: CDR1 LGHNA, CDR2 YNFKEQ. V lost 4 bases and J lost 2; bases outside the gene matches: 10. CDR3 length equals 16 residues. The CDR3 bases are TGTGCCAGCAGCCCCCTCTTGTCGGGGGGGGCCTACGAGCAGTACTTC. Translation gives CASSPLLSGGAYEQYF.